Below are 12 T cell receptor beta chains sequenced from a single sample in a study of blood T cells in healthy people across ages. PCR was performed a second time for about 6 to 12 cycles using a sample-barcoded 5' primer and a J-beta primer mix. Using its own MiXCR run on the 5' RACE reads, TCRdb lists one record per CDR3 protein. The data show some 760,000 distinct CDR3 sequences, with 20% to 25% seen just once and roughly 9% held by the top ten. These sequences were also reported in another study, on T cells of mothers and their children.

The specimen sequenced was blood. The receptors come from a boy aged 5 to 17 in good health.

CDR3 DNA: TGTGCCAGCAGGGATGGATTAGGAGGCTACGAGCAGTACTTC. This codes for CASRDGLGGYEQYF. The rearrangement uses TRBV2 and TRBJ2-7, with TRBD2 as a possible D gene (5 bases). The V end was cut by 6 bases, the J end by 3 bases, with 15 bases between. The CDR3 is made up of 14 amino acids. Per germline, CDR1 SNHLY and CDR2 FYNNEI.

This clonotype was observed a few times. This chain links TRBV10-3 with TRBJ2-1; 7 bases agree with TRBD2. The CDR3 has 17 amino acids. The V and J ends lost 0 bases and 8 bases, in that order; junction bases with no gene match: 13. The germline gives CDR1 ENHRY, CDR2 SYGVKD. The CDR3 loop reads CAISESGGGLSGDEQFF. In DNA form, the CDR3 reads TGTGCCATCAGTGAGTCCGGGGGAGGGTTGTCCGGCGATGAGCAGTTCTTC.

This clonotype was detected ten times or more. The CDR3: CASSLRTAGYGYTF. The CDR3 DNA sequence: TGCGCCAGCAGCTTGAGGACAGCGGGCTATGGCTACACCTTC. The chain has TRBV5-1 and TRBJ1-2; D is perhaps TRBD1 (6 bases). The CDR3 runs 14 residues. The germline gives CDR1 SGHRS, CDR2 YFSETQ. V was clipped by 1 base and J by 4 bases, with 11 bases between them.

The rearrangement links TRBV7-2 to TRBJ2-1, with D uncertain. Trimming shortened V by 1 base and J by 0 bases, and 10 bases separated the two germline ends. The CDR3 has 16 amino acids. Germline CDR1 and CDR2: SGHTA and FQGNSA. In DNA form, the CDR3 reads TGTGCCAGCAGCTTAGATTTGGGTAGCTCCTACAATGAGCAGTTCTTC. Translation gives CASSLDLGSSYNEQFF.

This clonotype occurred a few times. This chain joins TRBV9 and TRBJ2-5; D is unresolved. The J call may be wrong; the DNA end is better matched by TRBJ2-7. In germline, CDR1 is SGDLS, CDR2 YYNGEE. CDR3 length: 13 amino acids. The CDR3 DNA reads TGTGCCAGCAGCGTAACGTCCGGCTACGAGCAGTACTTC. It encodes CASSVTSGYEQYF.

This chain joins TRBV20-1 and TRBJ2-7; perhaps TRBD1 as D (6 bases). Trimming stripped 6 bases from V and 3 bases from J, with 27 bases between. The CDR3 extends over 17 amino acids. Germline CDR1 DFQATT, CDR2 SNEGSKA (reference sequence). The CDR3 DNA reads TGCAGTGCCATACGAGGGCCTCTGACAGGCGTGGTCTACGAGCAGTACTTC. It is translated as CSAIRGPLTGVVYEQYF.

This clonotype was detected only a few times. This chain connects TRBV20-1 to TRBJ2-2; 8 nucleotides agree with TRBD1. The CDR3 loop spans 13 amino acids. Unmatched junction bases numbered 3, after V lost 4 bases and J lost 5 bases. In germline, CDR1 is DFQATT, CDR2 SNEGSKA (reference sequence). CDR3 protein: CSATTGVTGELFF. The CDR3 DNA is TGCAGTGCTACGACAGGGGTTACCGGGGAGCTGTTTTTT.

The chain combines TRBV5-1 with TRBJ2-2; D may be TRBD1 (6 bases). CDR3 length equals 16 residues. The ends were cut back, 2 bases at V and 6 bases at J, with 17 bases in the middle. CDR1 and CDR2 from the germline V gene are SGHRS and YFSETQ. CDR3 bases: TGCGCCAGCAGCTTTAGACAGGAGAGAAGGTCCGGGGAGCTGTTTTTT. This encodes CASSFRQERRSGELFF.

This clonotype turned up a few times. The chain employs TRBV7-3 and TRBJ2-3, with D possibly being TRBD2 (6 bases). Germline V gene sequence: CDR1 SGHTA, CDR2 FQGTGA. The CDR3 has 16 residues. The V end was cut by 2 bases, the J end by 4 bases, with 16 bases between. CDR3 in DNA: TGTGCCAGCAGCTTAGGTAACGCCGGGGAGGCAGATACGCAGTATTTT. Encoded protein: CASSLGNAGEADTQYF.

The chain combines TRBV11-2 with TRBJ1-2; TRBD1 is a possible D gene (5 bases). Germline V lookup: CDR1 SGHAT, CDR2 FQNNGV. The V end was cut by 2 bases, the J end by 5 bases, with 12 bases between. The CDR3 has 14 residues. The CDR3 sequence is CASSLQPGTYGYTF. The CDR3 coding sequence is TGTGCCAGCAGCTTACAGCCAGGGACGTATGGCTACACCTTC. The whole variable domain, filled in from reference TRBV11-2 and TRBJ1-2, reads EAGVAQSPRYKIIEKRQSVAFWCNPISGHATLYWYQQILGQGPKLLIQFQNNGVVDDSQLPKDRFSAERLKGVDSTLKIQPAKLEDSAVYLCASSLQPGTYGYTFGSGTRLTVV.

This sequence joins TRBV29-1 and TRBJ2-5, with D perhaps matching TRBD1 (5 bases). The J call is uncertain, as TRBJ2-1 better fits the DNA end. CDR1 is SQVTM and CDR2 is ANQGSEA in the germline V gene. The CDR3 totals 11 residues. DNA of the CDR3: TGCAGCGGTACAGGCTACAATGAGCAGTTCTTC. This gives the protein CSGTGYNEQFF.

The chain combines TRBV9 with TRBJ2-5, with a possible D match to TRBD1 (5 bases). The V end lost 3 bases, the J end lost 5 bases, and 14 bases lay between the germline ends. The V gene's germline CDR1 is SGDLS and CDR2 YYNGEE. This CDR3 is built from 14 residues. For the CDR3, the DNA is TGTGCCAGCAGCGACGACAGTATCCCGGAGACCCAGTACTTC. It yields the protein CASSDDSIPETQYF.